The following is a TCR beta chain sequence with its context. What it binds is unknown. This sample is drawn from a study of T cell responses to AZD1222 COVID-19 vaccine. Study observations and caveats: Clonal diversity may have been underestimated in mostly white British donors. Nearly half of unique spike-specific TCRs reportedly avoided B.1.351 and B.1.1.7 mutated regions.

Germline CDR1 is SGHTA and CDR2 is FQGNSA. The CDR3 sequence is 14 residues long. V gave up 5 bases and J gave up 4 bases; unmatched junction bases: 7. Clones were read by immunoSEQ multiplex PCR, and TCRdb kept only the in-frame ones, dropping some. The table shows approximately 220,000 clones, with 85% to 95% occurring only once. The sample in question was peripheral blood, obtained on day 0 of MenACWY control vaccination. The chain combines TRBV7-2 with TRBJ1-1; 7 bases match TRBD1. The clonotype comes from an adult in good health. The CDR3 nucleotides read TGTGCCAGCAGCCCCCAAGGGGGCCTCACTGAAGCTTTCTTT. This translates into CASSPQGGLTEAFF.